This TCR beta chain was identified in a study of regulatory T cells in long-lasting Graves disease. The study, taken as a whole, reports: Patients with persistent disease showed a bias toward TRBV28, TRBJ1-2 and TRBJ2-5.

Trimming cost V 5 bases and J 8 bases; bases outside gene matches: 9. The CDR3 extends over 15 amino acids. This clonotype was picked up many times. Antigen unknown. Time point defined: newly diagnosed GD, antithyroid drugs for less than 3 months. Generation of the TCR library employed RNA extracted from PBMCs. Doctors identified Graves' disease using the American Thyroid Association guidelines. For TCR beta, libraries came from iRepertoire HTBI primers and Arm-PCR of CDR3 regions. Via MiXCR, TCRdb re-called the multiplex PCR reads, giving one row per CDR3 protein. The table has roughly 250,000 distinct CDR3 sequences, around a sixth seen once. This sample also belongs to another study, concerning T cells in Graves' hyperthyroidism and ophthalmopathy.

This TCR derives from a woman younger than 45 with Graves disease. The sequences come from peripheral blood mononuclear cells (PBMCs), collected at new diagnosis, from a patient treated with antithyroid drugs. The rearrangement uses TRBV12-3 or TRBV12-4 and TRBJ1-4; 9 positions agree with TRBD1. The CDR3 loop reads CASSDTGTGYEKLFF. The CDR3 nucleotides read TGTGCCAGCAGTGACACCGGGACAGGGTACGAAAAACTGTTTTTT.